This T cell receptor beta chain is drawn from a study of cytomegalovirus exposure and HLA in healthy donors. The donors were members of the validation cohort comprising some 120 subjects, separate from the roughly 700-subject first cohort. In germline, CDR1 is SGHRS, CDR2 YFSETQ. The V end was cut by 7 bases, the J end by 6 bases, with 23 bases between. The CDR3 covers 15 residues. Repertoires were generated with immunoSEQ multiplex PCR, while TCRdb's copy carries only in-frame clones and drops some. The sample shows about 38,000 clones, about 93% of them seen only once. V gene TRBV5-1 combines with J gene TRBJ2-7, with D possibly matching TRBD1 (6 bases). The specimen was PBMCs. The source of this sequence is a man between 18 and 35 years old in good health and CMV-seronegative. The CDR3 loop is CASSPTRDTSSEQYF. DNA of the CDR3: TGCGCCAGCTCCCCCACCAGGGACACCTCAAGCGAGCAGTACTTC.